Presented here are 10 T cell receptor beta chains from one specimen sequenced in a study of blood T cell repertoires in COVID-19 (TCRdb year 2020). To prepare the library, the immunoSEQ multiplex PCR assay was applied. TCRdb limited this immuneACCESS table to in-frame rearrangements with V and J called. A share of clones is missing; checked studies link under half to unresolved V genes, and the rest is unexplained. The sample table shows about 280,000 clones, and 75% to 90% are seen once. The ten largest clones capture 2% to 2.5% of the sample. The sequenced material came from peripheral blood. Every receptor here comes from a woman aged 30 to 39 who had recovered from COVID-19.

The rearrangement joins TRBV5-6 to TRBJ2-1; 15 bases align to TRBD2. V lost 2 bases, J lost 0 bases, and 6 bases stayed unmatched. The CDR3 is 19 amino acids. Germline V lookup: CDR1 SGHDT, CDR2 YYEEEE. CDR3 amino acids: CASSFGTSGGPHSYNEQFF. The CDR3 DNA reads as TGTGCCAGCAGCTTTGGGACTAGCGGGGGGCCTCACTCCTACAATGAGCAGTTCTTC.

The CDR3 nucleotides read TGTGCCAGCAGCCAGAACAGGGGGTGGTACGAGCAGTACTTC. It translates to CASSQNRGWYEQYF. The chain employs TRBV3-1 (or the pseudogene TRBV3-2) and TRBJ2-7; 8 nucleotides agree with TRBD1. V shed 3 bases and J 4 bases; nucleotides not matched to a gene: 5. Germline CDR1 LGHDT, CDR2 YNNKEL (reference sequence). The CDR3 is made up of 14 amino acids.

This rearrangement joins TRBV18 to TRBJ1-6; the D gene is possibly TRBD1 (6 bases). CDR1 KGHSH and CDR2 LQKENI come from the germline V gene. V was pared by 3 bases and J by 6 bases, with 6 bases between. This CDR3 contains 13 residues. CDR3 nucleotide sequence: TGTGCCAGCTCACCGGACAGTAATTCACCCCTCCACTTT. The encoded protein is CASSPDSNSPLHF.

CDR3 nucleotide sequence: TGTGCCACCAGCAGAGACCGGACTAGTTACAATGAGCAGTTCTTC. This translates into CATSRDRTSYNEQFF. The chain is built from TRBV15 and TRBJ2-1; 7 bases agree with TRBD2. Looked up from germline, CDR1 is LNHNV and CDR2 is YYDKDF (reference sequence). The V and J ends lost 0 bases and 4 bases, in that order; junction bases with no gene match: 3. The CDR3 covers 15 residues.

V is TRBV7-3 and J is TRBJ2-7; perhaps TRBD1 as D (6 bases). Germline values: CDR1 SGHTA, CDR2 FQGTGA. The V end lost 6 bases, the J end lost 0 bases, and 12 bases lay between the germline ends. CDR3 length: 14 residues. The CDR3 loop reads CASSGQLNSYEQYF. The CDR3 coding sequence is TGTGCCAGCAGTGGACAGCTGAACTCCTACGAGCAGTACTTC.

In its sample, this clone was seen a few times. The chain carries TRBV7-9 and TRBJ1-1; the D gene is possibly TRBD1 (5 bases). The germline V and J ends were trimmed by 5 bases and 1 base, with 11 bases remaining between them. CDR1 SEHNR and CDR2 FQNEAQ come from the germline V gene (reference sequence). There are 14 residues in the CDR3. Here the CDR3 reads CASSVTGPNTEAFF. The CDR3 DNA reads TGTGCCAGCAGCGTTACAGGCCCGAACACTGAAGCTTTCTTT.

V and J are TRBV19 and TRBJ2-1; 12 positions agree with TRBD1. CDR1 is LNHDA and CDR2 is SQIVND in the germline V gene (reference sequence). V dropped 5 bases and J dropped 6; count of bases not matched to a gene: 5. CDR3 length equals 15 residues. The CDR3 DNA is TGTGCCAGTAGTTACCGGGACAGGGGGCTCAATGAGCAGTTCTTC. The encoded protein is CASSYRDRGLNEQFF. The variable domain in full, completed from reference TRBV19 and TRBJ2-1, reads DGGITQSPKYLFRKEGQNVTLSCEQNLNHDAMYWYRQDPGQGLRLIYYSQIVNDFQKGDIAEGYSVSREKKESFPLTVTSAQKNPTAFYLCASSYRDRGLNEQFFGPGTRLTVL.

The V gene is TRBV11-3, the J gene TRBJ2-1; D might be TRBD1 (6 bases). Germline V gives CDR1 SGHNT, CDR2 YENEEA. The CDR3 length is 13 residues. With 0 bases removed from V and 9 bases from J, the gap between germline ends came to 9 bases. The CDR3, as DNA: TGTGCCAGCAGCTTAGAACAGGGTATTGAGCAGTTCTTC. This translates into CASSLEQGIEQFF.

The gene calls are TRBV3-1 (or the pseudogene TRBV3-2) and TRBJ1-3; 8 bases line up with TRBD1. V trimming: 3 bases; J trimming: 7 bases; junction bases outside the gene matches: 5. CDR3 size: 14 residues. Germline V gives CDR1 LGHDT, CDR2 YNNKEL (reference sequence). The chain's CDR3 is CASSHHRGNNTIYF. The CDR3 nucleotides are TGTGCCAGCAGCCATCACAGGGGGAACAACACCATATATTTT.

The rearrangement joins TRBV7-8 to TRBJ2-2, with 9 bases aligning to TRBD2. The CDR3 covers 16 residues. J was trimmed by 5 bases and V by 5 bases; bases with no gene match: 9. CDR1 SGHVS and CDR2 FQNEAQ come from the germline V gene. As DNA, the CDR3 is TGTGCCAGCAGCCCTGGACTAGCGCTAAAGACCGGGGAGCTGTTTTTT. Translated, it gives CASSPGLALKTGELFF.